The following is a T cell receptor beta chain sequence with its context. This record belongs to a study of blood T cell repertoires in COVID-19. TCRdb's copy holds only in-frame clones and misses some; the assay was immunoSEQ multiplex PCR. The data show approximately 270,000 clones, with around 93% seen just once and 1.2% held by the top ten. CDR3 size: 13 residues. Germline trimming cut 10 bases from V and 4 bases from J; bases unmatched to any gene: 6. The V gene's germline CDR1 is SNHLY and CDR2 FYNNEI. The receptor was derived from a human donor in a cohort exposed to, infected with or recovered from COVID-19 (not recorded which). The donor label of this sample is uncertain. The sample taken for sequencing was PBMCs or T cells enriched from blood (not recorded which). The chain combines TRBV2 with TRBJ2-1; 8 nucleotides line up with TRBD2. The CDR3: CATGGGGYNEQFF. CDR3 coding DNA: TGTGCCACGGGAGGGGGTGGATACAATGAGCAGTTCTTC.